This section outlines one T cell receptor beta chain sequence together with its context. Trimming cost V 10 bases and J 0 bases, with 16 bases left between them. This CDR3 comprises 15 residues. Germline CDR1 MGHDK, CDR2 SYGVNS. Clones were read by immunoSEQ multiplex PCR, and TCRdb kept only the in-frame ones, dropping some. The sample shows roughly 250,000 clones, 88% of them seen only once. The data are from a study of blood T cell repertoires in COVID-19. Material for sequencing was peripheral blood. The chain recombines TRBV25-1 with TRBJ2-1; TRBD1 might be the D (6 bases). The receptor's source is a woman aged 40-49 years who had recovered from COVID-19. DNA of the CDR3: TGTGCCACCCTGCCGGGACACTTCTCCTACAATGAGCAGTTCTTC. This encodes CATLPGHFSYNEQFF.